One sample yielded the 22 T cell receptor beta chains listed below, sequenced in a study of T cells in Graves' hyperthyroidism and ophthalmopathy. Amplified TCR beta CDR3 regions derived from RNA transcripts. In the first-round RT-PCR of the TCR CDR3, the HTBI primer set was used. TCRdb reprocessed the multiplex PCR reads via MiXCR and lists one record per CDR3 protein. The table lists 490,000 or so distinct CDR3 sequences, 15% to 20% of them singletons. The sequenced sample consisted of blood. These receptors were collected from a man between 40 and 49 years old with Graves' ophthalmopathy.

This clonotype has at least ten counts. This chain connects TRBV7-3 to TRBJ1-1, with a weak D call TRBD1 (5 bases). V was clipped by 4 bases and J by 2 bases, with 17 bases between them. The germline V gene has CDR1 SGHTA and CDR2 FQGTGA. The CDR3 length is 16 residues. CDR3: CASSSGRDVGNTEAFF. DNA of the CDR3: TGTGCCAGCAGCTCCGGACGGGACGTGGGCAACACTGAAGCTTTCTTT.

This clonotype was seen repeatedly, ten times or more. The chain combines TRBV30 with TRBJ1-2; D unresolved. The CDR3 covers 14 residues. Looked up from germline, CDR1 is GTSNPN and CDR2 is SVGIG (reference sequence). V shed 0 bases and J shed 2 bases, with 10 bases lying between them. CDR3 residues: CAWSVRAGNYGYTF. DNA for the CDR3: TGTGCCTGGAGTGTACGGGCGGGGAACTATGGCTACACCTTC.

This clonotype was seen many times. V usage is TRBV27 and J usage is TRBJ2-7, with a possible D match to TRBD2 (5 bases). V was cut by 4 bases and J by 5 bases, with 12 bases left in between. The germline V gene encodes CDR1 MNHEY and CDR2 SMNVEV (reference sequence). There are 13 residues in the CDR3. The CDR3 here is CASSYSGKNEQYF. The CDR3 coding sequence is TGTGCCAGCAGTTATTCGGGAAAAAACGAGCAGTACTTC.

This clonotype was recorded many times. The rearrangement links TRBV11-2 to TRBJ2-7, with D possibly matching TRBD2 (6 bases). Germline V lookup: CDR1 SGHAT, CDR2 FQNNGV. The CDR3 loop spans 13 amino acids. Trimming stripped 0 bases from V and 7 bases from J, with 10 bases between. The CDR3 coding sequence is TGTGCCAGCAGCTTAGAACTAGCTCTGGAGCAGTACTTC. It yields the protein CASSLELALEQYF.

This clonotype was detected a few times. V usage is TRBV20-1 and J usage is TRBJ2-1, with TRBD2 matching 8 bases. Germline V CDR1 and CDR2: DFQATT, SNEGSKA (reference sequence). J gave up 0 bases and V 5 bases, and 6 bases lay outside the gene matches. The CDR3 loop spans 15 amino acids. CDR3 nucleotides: TGCAGTGCTTATAGCGGGGAAAGCTCCTACAATGAGCAGTTCTTC. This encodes CSAYSGESSYNEQFF.

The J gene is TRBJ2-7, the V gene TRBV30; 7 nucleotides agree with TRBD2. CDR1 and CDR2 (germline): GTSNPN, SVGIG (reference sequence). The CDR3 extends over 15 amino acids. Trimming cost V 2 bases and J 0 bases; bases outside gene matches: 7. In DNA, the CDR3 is TGTGCCTGGAGTCCACCGGGACTACTCTCCTACGAGCAGTACTTC. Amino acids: CAWSPPGLLSYEQYF.

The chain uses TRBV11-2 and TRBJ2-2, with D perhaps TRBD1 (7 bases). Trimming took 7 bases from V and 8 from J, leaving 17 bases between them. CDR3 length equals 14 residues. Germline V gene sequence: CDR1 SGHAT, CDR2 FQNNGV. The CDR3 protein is CASTGTPRGGELFF. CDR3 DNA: TGTGCCAGCACGGGGACTCCCAGGGGGGGGGAGCTGTTTTTT.

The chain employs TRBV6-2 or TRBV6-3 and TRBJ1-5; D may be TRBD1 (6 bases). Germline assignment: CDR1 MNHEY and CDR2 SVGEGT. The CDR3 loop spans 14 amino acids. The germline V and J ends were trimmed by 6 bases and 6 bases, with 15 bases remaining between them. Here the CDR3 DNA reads TGTGCCAGCAGAAAACAGGGTTGGGGTCAGCCCCAGCATTTT. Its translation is CASRKQGWGQPQHF.

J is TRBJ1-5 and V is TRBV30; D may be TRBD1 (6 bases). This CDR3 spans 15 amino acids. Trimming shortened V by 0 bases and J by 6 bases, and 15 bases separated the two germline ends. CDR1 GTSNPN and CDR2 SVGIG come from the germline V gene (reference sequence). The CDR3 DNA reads TGTGCCTGGAGTGTCATCCAGGGGCAGGGTCAGCCCCAGCATTTT. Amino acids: CAWSVIQGQGQPQHF. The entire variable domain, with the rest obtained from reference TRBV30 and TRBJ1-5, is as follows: SQTIHQWPATLVQPVGSPLSLECTVEGTSNPNLYWYRQAAGRGLQLLFYSVGIGQISSEVPQNLSASRPQDRQFILSSKKLLLSDSGFYLCAWSVIQGQGQPQHFGDGTRLSIL.

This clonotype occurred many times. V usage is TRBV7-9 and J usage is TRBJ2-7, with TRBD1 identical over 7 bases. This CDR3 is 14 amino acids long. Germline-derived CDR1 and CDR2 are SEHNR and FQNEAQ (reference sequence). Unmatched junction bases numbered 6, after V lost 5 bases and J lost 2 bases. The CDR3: CASSHDRVPYEQYF. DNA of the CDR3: TGTGCCAGCAGCCACGACAGGGTCCCCTACGAGCAGTACTTC.

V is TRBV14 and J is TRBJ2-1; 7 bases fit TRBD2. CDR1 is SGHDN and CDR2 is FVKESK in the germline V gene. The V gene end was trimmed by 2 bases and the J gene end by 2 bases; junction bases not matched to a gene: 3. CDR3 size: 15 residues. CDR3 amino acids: CASSQRGGTYNEQFF. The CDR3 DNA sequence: TGTGCCAGCAGCCAAAGGGGAGGGACCTACAATGAGCAGTTCTTC.

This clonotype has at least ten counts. The CDR3 sequence: CASTLGGWDARRGELFF. Written as DNA, the CDR3 is TGTGCCAGCACCCTGGGGGGTTGGGACGCTAGGCGCGGGGAGCTGTTTTTT. The chain couples TRBV6-2 or TRBV6-3 to TRBJ2-2; a weak D match, TRBD2 (6 bases). This CDR3 has 17 residues. Per germline, CDR1 MNHEY and CDR2 SVGEGT. Trimming left V 7 bases short and J 7 bases short, with 25 bases between.

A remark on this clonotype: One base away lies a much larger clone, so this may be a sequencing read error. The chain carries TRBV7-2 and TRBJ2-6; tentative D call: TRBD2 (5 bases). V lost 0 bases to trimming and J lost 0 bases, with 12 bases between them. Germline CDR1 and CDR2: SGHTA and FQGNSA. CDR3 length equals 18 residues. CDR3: CTSSLARKGLSGANVLTF. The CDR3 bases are TGTACCAGCAGCTTAGCGCGTAAAGGACTCTCTGGGGCCAACGTCCTGACTTTC.

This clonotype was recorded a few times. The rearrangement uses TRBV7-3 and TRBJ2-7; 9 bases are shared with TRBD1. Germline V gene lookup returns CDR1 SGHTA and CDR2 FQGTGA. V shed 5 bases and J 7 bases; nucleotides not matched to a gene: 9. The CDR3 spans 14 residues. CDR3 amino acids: CASSPGQGLREQYF. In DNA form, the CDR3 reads TGTGCCAGCAGCCCGGGACAGGGCCTTCGTGAGCAGTACTTC.

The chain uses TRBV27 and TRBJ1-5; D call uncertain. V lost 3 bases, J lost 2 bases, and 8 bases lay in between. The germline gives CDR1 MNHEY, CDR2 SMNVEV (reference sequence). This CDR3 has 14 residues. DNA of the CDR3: TGTGCCAGCAGTTTTTACCATGGCAATCAGCCCCAGCATTTT. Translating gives CASSFYHGNQPQHF.

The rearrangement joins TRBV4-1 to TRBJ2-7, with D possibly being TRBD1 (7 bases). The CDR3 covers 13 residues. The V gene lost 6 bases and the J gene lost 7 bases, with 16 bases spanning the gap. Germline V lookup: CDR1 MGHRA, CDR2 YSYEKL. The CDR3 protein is CASRAIQGREQYF. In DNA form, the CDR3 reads TGCGCCAGCAGGGCTATACAGGGGAGGGAGCAGTACTTC.

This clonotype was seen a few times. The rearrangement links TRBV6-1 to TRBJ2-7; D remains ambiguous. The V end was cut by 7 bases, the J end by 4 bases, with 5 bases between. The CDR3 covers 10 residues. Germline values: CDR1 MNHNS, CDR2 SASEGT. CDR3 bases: TGTGCCAGCACCAATTACGAGCAGTACTTC. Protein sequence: CASTNYEQYF.

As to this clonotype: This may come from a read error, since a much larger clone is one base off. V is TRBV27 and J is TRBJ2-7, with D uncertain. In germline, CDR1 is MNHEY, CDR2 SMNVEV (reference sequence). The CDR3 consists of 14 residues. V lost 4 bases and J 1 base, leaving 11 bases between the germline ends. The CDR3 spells CASSSEEMSYEQYF. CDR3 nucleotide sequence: TGTGCCAGCAGTTCCGAGGAAATGTCCTACGAGCAGTACTTC.

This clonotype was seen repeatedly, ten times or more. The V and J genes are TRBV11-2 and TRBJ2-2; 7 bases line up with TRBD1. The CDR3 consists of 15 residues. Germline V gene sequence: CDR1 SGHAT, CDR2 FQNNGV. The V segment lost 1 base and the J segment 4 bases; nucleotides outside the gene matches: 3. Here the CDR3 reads CASSLGRGFTGELFF. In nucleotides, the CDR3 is TGTGCCAGCAGCTTAGGCAGGGGGTTCACCGGGGAGCTGTTTTTT.

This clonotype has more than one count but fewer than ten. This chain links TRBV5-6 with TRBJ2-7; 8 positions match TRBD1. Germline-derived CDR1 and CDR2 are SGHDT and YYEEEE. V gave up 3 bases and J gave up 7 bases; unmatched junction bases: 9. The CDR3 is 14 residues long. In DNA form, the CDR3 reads TGTGCCAGCAGCTATGGGACAGGTAGAGGAGAGCAGTACTTC. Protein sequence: CASSYGTGRGEQYF.

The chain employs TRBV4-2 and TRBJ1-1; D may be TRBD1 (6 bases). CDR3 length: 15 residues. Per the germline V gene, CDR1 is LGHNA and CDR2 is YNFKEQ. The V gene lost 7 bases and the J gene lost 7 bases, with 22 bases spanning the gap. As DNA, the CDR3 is TGTGCCAGCATAACAGGGTTGGGAGTCACCCATGAAGCTTTCTTT. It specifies CASITGLGVTHEAFF.

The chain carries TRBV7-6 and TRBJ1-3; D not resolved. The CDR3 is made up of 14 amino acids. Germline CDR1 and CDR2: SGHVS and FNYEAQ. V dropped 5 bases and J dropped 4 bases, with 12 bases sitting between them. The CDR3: CASSPARVGNTIYF. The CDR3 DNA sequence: TGTGCCAGCAGCCCAGCGCGTGTGGGAAACACCATATATTTT.